What follows is one T cell receptor beta chain and its context. Authors' data handling: Scientists estimated how many nucleated cells there were by amplifying reference gene primers. The assay was immunoSEQ multiplex PCR, and TCRdb's table has in-frame clones only and misses some. D and trimming come from the DNA, and the V and J calls and clone size come from that table. The table records about 220,000 clones, approximately 82% of them present only once. The sample comes from a study of blood T cell repertoires in COVID-19. Background on the study: From the United States, Italy and Spain came samples of acute and convalescent COVID-19. T cells, B-cell-depleted T cells, or PBMCs supplied cDNA or gDNA.

The source is a man aged 40-49 years who had recovered from COVID-19. Sequencing was done on a sample of peripheral blood.

The CDR3 sequence is CASSQIYNEQFF. Written as DNA, the CDR3 is TGTGCCAGCAGCCAGATCTACAATGAGCAGTTCTTC. The chain has TRBV11-3 and TRBJ2-1; D is uncertain. Germline CDR1 SGHNT, CDR2 YENEEA. V was trimmed by 5 bases and J by 3 bases, leaving 5 bases between them. This CDR3 is built from 12 residues.